This record concerns one T cell receptor (beta chain) sequence. The antigen remains undetermined. The data were taken from a study of T cell responses to AZD1222 COVID-19 vaccine. Broader study findings: Most donors were white British and more were female, and clonal diversity was possibly underestimated. Reports say nearly half of spike-specific TCRs go after unmutated variant regions. Mapped onto spike, vaccine-associated CD4 TCRs spanned it and were dominant at 160-218 and 743-854.

V shed 4 bases, J shed 7 bases, and the junction held 8 bases outside the gene matches. Germline CDR1 is MNHEY and CDR2 is SVGAGI. The CDR3 runs 15 residues. Sequencing used immunoSEQ multiplex PCR; TCRdb keeps in-frame clones, though not all of them. Seen here are about 140,000 clones, 89% observed once, and the top ten hold over 3.5%. Sequencing was performed on peripheral blood, taken on day 0 of AZD1222 vaccination. This TCR derives from an adult in good health. This chain links TRBV6-5 with TRBJ1-5; 9 bases fit TRBD1. Written as DNA, the CDR3 is TGTGCCAGCAGTTCCTCGACAGGGGGGGTCCAGCCCCAGCATTTT. Translated, it gives CASSSSTGGVQPQHF.